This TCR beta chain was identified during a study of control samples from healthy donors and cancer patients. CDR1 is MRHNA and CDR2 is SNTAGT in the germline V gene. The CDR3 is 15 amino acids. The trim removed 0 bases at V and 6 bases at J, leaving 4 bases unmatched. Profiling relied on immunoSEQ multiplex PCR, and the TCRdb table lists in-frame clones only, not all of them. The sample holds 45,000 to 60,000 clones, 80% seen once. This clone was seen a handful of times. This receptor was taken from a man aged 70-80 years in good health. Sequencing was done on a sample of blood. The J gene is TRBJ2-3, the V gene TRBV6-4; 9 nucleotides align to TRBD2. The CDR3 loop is CASSDSGGGADTQYF. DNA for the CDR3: TGTGCCAGCAGTGACTCTGGCGGGGGGGCTGATACGCAGTATTTT.